These 11 T cell receptor beta chains came from one sample sequenced in a study of CD8+ T cells in alopecia areata. cDNA serving as the sequencing template came from extracted, reverse transcribed RNA. Method: immunoSEQ multiplex PCR; TCRdb's copy keeps in-frame clones and lacks some. The data contain 95,000 to 100,000 clones, roughly two thirds of them seen just once; the ten biggest clones take up 15% to 18%. The treatment here: oral pan-JAK inhibitor, 5-10 mg twice daily. The material sequenced was CD8+ T cells sorted from blood, taken at week 4, from a patient treated with tofacitinib. These receptors were obtained from a human donor with alopecia areata.

The chain has TRBV7-9 and TRBJ2-1, with TRBD1 identical over 8 bases. The CDR3 length is 16 residues. V lost 5 bases and J lost 4; bases outside the gene matches: 10. CDR1 and CDR2 from the germline V gene are SEHNR and FQNEAQ (reference sequence). CDR3 loop: CASSPSGQGPYNEQFF. DNA of the CDR3: TGTGCCAGCAGCCCCTCCGGACAGGGTCCATACAATGAGCAGTTCTTC.

The CDR3 spells CASSFSSTDTQYF. CDR3 DNA sequence: TGTGCCAGCAGTTTCTCTAGCACAGATACGCAGTATTTT. The chain is built from TRBV27 and TRBJ2-3, with D uncertain. This CDR3 contains 13 residues. V was pared by 3 bases and J by 0 bases, with 4 bases between. From germline, CDR1 is MNHEY and CDR2 SMNVEV (reference sequence).

The rearrangement joins TRBV10-3 to TRBJ1-2; a weak D match, TRBD1 (6 bases). The CDR3 covers 15 residues. Trimming pared 0 bases from V and 5 bases from J, leaving 13 bases between. The germline V gene encodes CDR1 ENHRY and CDR2 SYGVKD. The CDR3 DNA follows: TGTGCCATCAGTGAGTCGGCGGACAGCCCTTATGGCTACACCTTC. Translating it yields CAISESADSPYGYTF.

CDR3 bases: TGTGCCAGCAGTCAGGGTAGCTCTGGAAACACCATATATTTT. It codes for CASSQGSSGNTIYF. The V call is TRBV27, the J call TRBJ1-3, with TRBD1 as a possible D gene (5 bases). The V and J ends lost 5 bases and 0 bases respectively, with 8 bases between them. The CDR3 has 14 amino acids. Germline values: CDR1 MNHEY, CDR2 SMNVEV (reference sequence).

This chain links TRBV9 with TRBJ2-5, with D hard to call. Deletions cut 0 bases from V and 4 bases from J, with 7 bases between. CDR1 is SGDLS and CDR2 is YYNGEE in the germline V gene. There are 13 residues in the CDR3. CDR3 nucleotide sequence: TGTGCCAGCAGCGTAGATTGGGGAGAGACCCAGTACTTC. Residues: CASSVDWGETQYF.

The genes are TRBV5-6 and TRBJ2-6; D unclear. V was shortened by 0 bases and J by 0 bases, with 10 bases between the two germline ends. CDR1 SGHDT and CDR2 YYEEEE come from the germline V gene. CDR3 length: 17 amino acids. This CDR3 is CASSLGQYLSGANVLTF. The CDR3 DNA reads TGTGCCAGCAGCTTGGGTCAGTACCTCTCTGGGGCCAACGTCCTGACTTTC.

V usage is TRBV9 and J usage is TRBJ1-3, with D tentatively TRBD1 (6 bases). Germline CDR1 SGDLS, CDR2 YYNGEE. Trimming stripped 3 bases from V and 4 bases from J, with 20 bases between. The CDR3 spans 17 residues. CDR3 nucleotides: TGTGCCAGCAGCGCCTACTCCAGGGGAGGAACAGGAAACACCATATATTTT. It encodes CASSAYSRGGTGNTIYF.

This clone turned up a few times. V is TRBV29-1 and J is TRBJ2-1, with 14 nucleotides matching TRBD2. Per germline, CDR1 SQVTM and CDR2 ANQGSEA. The CDR3 is 18 residues long. The junction had 10 bases not matched to a gene; V was cut back by 6 bases and J by 0 bases. In DNA form, the CDR3 reads TGCAGCGTGAGGGGACTAGCGGGGGCTTCAAGCTCCTACAATGAGCAGTTCTTC. Its protein is CSVRGLAGASSSYNEQFF.

The CDR3 coding sequence is TGTGCCAGCAGTCGACCGGGACAGGGAATATACGAGCAGTACTTC. Encoded protein: CASSRPGQGIYEQYF. The chain joins TRBV7-9 to TRBJ2-7; 9 nucleotides align to TRBD1. V lost 6 bases to trimming and J lost 4 bases; unmatched junction nucleotides: 10. The CDR3 contains 15 residues. Germline assignment: CDR1 SEHNR and CDR2 FQNEAQ (reference sequence).

The CDR3 DNA sequence: TGTGCCAGCAGCTCCTACTATGGGGGGACAGGGCACGAGCAGTACTTC. Translated: CASSSYYGGTGHEQYF. The rearrangement links TRBV5-6 to TRBJ2-7; TRBD1 agrees at 9 bases. J gave up 5 bases and V 3 bases, and 12 bases lay outside the gene matches. Germline V gene lookup returns CDR1 SGHDT and CDR2 YYEEEE. This CDR3 is built from 16 residues.

Only a few counts were recorded for this clone. This chain connects TRBV4-1 to TRBJ1-2; 7 bases align to TRBD1. Germline V gene data show CDR1 as MGHRA and CDR2 as YSYEKL. The CDR3 runs to 15 residues. Germline trimming cut 0 bases from V and 6 bases from J; bases unmatched to any gene: 7. The DNA for the CDR3 is TGCGCCAGCAGCCAAGAGAGGACAGGACTAAATGGCTACACCTTC. This codes for CASSQERTGLNGYTF.